Following are 19 T cell receptor beta chains from one sample sequenced in a study of T cell clones after liver transplantation. TCRdb's table, derived via immunoSEQ multiplex PCR, lists solely in-frame clones and lacks some. Of under 20,000 clones in the sample, 75% to 90% were seen once. The source was CD8+ T cells from blood, collected before liver transplant. All receptors derive from a human donor who received a liver transplant.

The chain is built from TRBV28 and TRBJ1-5, with D unresolved. Germline V gives CDR1 MDHEN, CDR2 SYDVKM. The CDR3 is 16 amino acids. V shed 1 base and J shed 0 bases, with 10 bases lying between them. The DNA of the CDR3 is TGTGCCAGCAGTTTATTGAGTCGACTTAGCAATCAGCCCCAGCATTTT. Residues: CASSLLSRLSNQPQHF.

This chain joins TRBV4-1 and TRBJ2-3; 14 bases agree with TRBD2. Germline CDR1 is MGHRA and CDR2 is YSYEKL. The CDR3 is 17 residues long. V was pared by 4 bases and J by 4 bases, with 7 bases of the junction left unmatched. This CDR3 reads CASSLRPGLAGADTQYF. For the CDR3, the DNA is TGCGCCAGCAGCCTAAGACCGGGACTAGCGGGAGCAGATACGCAGTATTTT.

V usage is TRBV19 and J usage is TRBJ1-1, with a tentative D call TRBD1 (6 bases). Germline CDR1 is LNHDA and CDR2 is SQIVND (reference sequence). Trimming cost V 7 bases and J 5 bases, with 11 bases left between them. The CDR3 has 12 residues. Here the CDR3 DNA reads TGTGCCAGTATCCAGGGGCTGACTGAAGCTTTCTTT. It specifies CASIQGLTEAFF.

This clone was counted a single time. The chain recombines TRBV9 with TRBJ2-4; TRBD1 aligns across 8 bases. Germline trimming cut 1 base from V and 0 bases from J; bases unmatched to any gene: 0. The CDR3 extends over 15 amino acids. Germline lookup yields CDR1 SGDLS and CDR2 YYNGEE. The CDR3 here is CASSVTGGAKNIQYF. The CDR3 bases are TGTGCCAGCAGCGTAACAGGGGGAGCCAAAAACATTCAGTACTTC. Supplemented by reference TRBV9 and TRBJ2-4, the full variable domain reads DSGVTQTPKHLITATGQRVTLRCSPRSGDLSVYWYQQSLDQGLQFLIQYYNGEERAKGNILERFSAQQFPDLHSELNLSSLELGDSALYFCASSVTGGAKNIQYFGAGTRLSVL.

The rearrangement links TRBV11-1 to TRBJ2-1, with D possibly being TRBD1 or TRBD2 (5 bases each). This CDR3 comprises 16 residues. Trimming removed 2 bases at V and 4 bases at J, with 15 bases between. Germline V gene lookup returns CDR1 SGHAT and CDR2 FQDESV (reference sequence). CDR3 DNA: TGTGCCAGCAGCTTATTCGTCGGGGACCCATACAATGAGCAGTTCTTC. Translation: CASSLFVGDPYNEQFF.

The chain employs TRBV11-2 and TRBJ1-2; D uncertain. The V gene lost 5 bases and the J gene lost 3 bases, with 16 bases spanning the gap. Germline V gives CDR1 SGHAT, CDR2 FQNNGV. The CDR3 contains 15 residues. The CDR3 reads CASSPPGPPYYGYTF. DNA of the CDR3: TGTGCCAGCAGCCCACCCGGGCCGCCATACTATGGCTACACCTTC.

The rearrangement joins TRBV5-6 to TRBJ2-6; no clear D. Germline-derived CDR1 and CDR2 are SGHDT and YYEEEE. The CDR3 loop spans 17 amino acids. The V end was cut by 2 bases, the J end by 0 bases, with 12 bases between. The CDR3 sequence: CASSLMPDLSGANVLTF. CDR3 nucleotides: TGTGCCAGCAGCTTAATGCCGGACCTCTCTGGGGCCAACGTCCTGACTTTC. Looking up the rest from reference TRBV5-6 and TRBJ2-6 gives the full variable domain: DAGVTQSPTHLIKTRGQQVTLRCSPKSGHDTVSWYQQALGQGPQFIFQYYEEEERQRGNFPDRFSGHQFPNYSSELNVNALLLGDSALYLCASSLMPDLSGANVLTFGAGSRLTVL.

This clone was seen a few times. V is TRBV4-1 and J is TRBJ2-5, with a weak D call TRBD2 (6 bases). The CDR3 runs to 13 residues. CDR1 and CDR2 from the germline V gene are MGHRA and YSYEKL. V shed 0 bases and J shed 10 bases, with 12 bases lying between them. CDR3 sequence reads: CASSQDPGGDQYF. For the CDR3, the DNA is TGCGCCAGCAGCCAAGACCCCGGGGGTGACCAGTACTTC.

This clone has a single count. The J gene is TRBJ2-5, the V gene TRBV4-1, with 10 bases fitting TRBD2. Germline trimming cut 0 bases from V and 6 bases from J; bases unmatched to any gene: 7. The CDR3 runs to 16 residues. In germline, CDR1 is MGHRA, CDR2 YSYEKL. DNA of the CDR3: TGCGCCAGCAGCCAAGATAGGACTAGCGGCTGGAAGACCCAGTACTTC. This gives the protein CASSQDRTSGWKTQYF.

The chain couples TRBV19 to TRBJ1-2, with D perhaps TRBD1 (5 bases). Germline CDR1 and CDR2: LNHDA and SQIVND (reference sequence). V gave up 0 bases and J gave up 8 bases, with 19 bases separating them. The CDR3 sequence is 16 residues long. The CDR3 sequence: CASSIDLKGLGGGYTF. The DNA of the CDR3 is TGTGCCAGTAGTATAGATCTAAAGGGACTAGGAGGAGGCTACACCTTC. Based on the CDR3 plus reference TRBV19 and TRBJ1-2, the full variable domain is DGGITQSPKYLFRKEGQNVTLSCEQNLNHDAMYWYRQDPGQGLRLIYYSQIVNDFQKGDIAEGYSVSREKKESFPLTVTSAQKNPTAFYLCASSIDLKGLGGGYTFGSGTRLTVV.

V and J are TRBV13 and TRBJ1-1, with 7 bases fitting TRBD1. The ends lost 6 bases at V and 1 base at J; junction bases unmatched: 5. The germline V gene has CDR1 PRHDT and CDR2 FYEKMQ (reference sequence). The CDR3 is 14 amino acids. CDR3 residues: CASRFQGGNTEAFF. The CDR3 region has the DNA TGTGCCAGCAGATTTCAGGGGGGGAACACTGAAGCTTTCTTT.

This clone has a single count. This chain uses TRBV18 with TRBJ2-3; D remains unclear. Per the germline V gene, CDR1 is KGHSH and CDR2 is LQKENI. This CDR3 is 12 amino acids long. V lost 2 bases, J lost 4 bases, and 4 bases lay in between. The CDR3 coding sequence is TGTGCCAGCTCACCAAACCCAGATACGCAGTATTTT. It specifies CASSPNPDTQYF.

J is TRBJ2-2 and V is TRBV7-9; D unresolved. This CDR3 has 12 amino acids. V was clipped by 3 bases and J by 4 bases, with 3 bases between them. The germline V gene has CDR1 SEHNR and CDR2 FQNEAQ (reference sequence). The chain's CDR3 is CASSFFTGELFF. The CDR3 bases are TGTGCCAGCAGCTTTTTCACCGGGGAGCTGTTTTTT.

This clone appeared a single time. The V and J genes are TRBV5-8 and TRBJ1-5; D gene ambiguous. CDR3 length: 11 amino acids. Germline lookup yields CDR1 SGHTS and CDR2 YDEGEE. The germline V and J ends were trimmed by 0 bases and 7 bases, with 2 bases remaining between them. CDR3 sequence (DNA): TGTGCCAGCAGCTTGGGACAGCCCCAGCATTTT. It specifies CASSLGQPQHF.

The rearrangement links TRBV5-1 to TRBJ2-4, with D possibly matching TRBD1 (6 bases). The CDR3 is 13 residues long. Germline CDR1 and CDR2: SGHRS and YFSETQ. V was trimmed by 5 bases and J by 4 bases, leaving 10 bases between them. The CDR3 spells CASSIGQKNIQYF. In nucleotides, the CDR3 is TGCGCCAGCAGTATCGGACAGAAAAACATTCAGTACTTC.

This clone was found once. This chain links TRBV4-1 with TRBJ2-7; 11 bases are shared with TRBD1. Unmatched junction bases numbered 14, after V lost 5 bases and J lost 5 bases. In germline, CDR1 is MGHRA, CDR2 YSYEKL. The CDR3 covers 17 residues. The CDR3: CASSYRDRGIRRNEQYF. CDR3 nucleotide sequence: TGCGCCAGCAGCTACCGGGACAGGGGGATTCGTCGAAACGAGCAGTACTTC.

The chain employs TRBV19 and TRBJ2-7, with 10 bases aligning to TRBD2. Trimming removed 4 bases from V and 2 bases from J; junction bases left unmatched: 2. CDR1 and CDR2 (germline): LNHDA, SQIVND (reference sequence). The CDR3 is 14 residues long. The CDR3 DNA sequence: TGTGCCAGTAGTAGGACTAGCGGAACCTACGAGCAGTACTTC. It is translated as CASSRTSGTYEQYF.

This chain uses TRBV7-9 with TRBJ1-4; TRBD1 matches at 7 bases. This CDR3 is 17 amino acids long. V gave up 6 bases and J gave up 7 bases; unmatched junction bases: 17. Germline CDR1 and CDR2: SEHNR and FQNEAQ (reference sequence). The CDR3 DNA follows: TGTGCCAGCAGTCCCGGGACAGCCGGGGCTTATATTGAAAAACTGTTTTTT. This codes for CASSPGTAGAYIEKLFF. The complete variable domain, with remaining parts taken from reference TRBV7-9 and TRBJ1-4, reads DTGVSQNPRHKITKRGQNVTFRCDPISEHNRLYWYRQTLGQGPEFLTYFQNEAQLEKSRLLSDRFSAERPKGSFSTLEIQRTEQGDSAMYLCASSPGTAGAYIEKLFFGSGTQLSVL.

The rearrangement uses TRBV27 and TRBJ2-2, with TRBD2 identical over 12 bases. V lost 2 bases and J lost 4; bases outside the gene matches: 8. The CDR3 covers 18 residues. CDR1 and CDR2 from the germline V gene are MNHEY and SMNVEV (reference sequence). The CDR3 reads CASSLILAGGPGTGELFF. Written as DNA, the CDR3 is TGTGCCAGCAGTTTAATCCTAGCGGGAGGGCCGGGCACCGGGGAGCTGTTTTTT.